The clone carrying this T cell receptor beta chain has only one observation. The protocol was immunoSEQ multiplex PCR, while the TCRdb copy is restricted to in-frame clones and leaves out a portion. This table holds tens of thousands of clones, 79% found once. The entry originates in a study of blood T cell repertoires in COVID-19. Study overall: COVID-19 samples collected from the United States, Italy and Spain covered acute and convalescent phases.

Germline V gene data show CDR1 as MNHNS and CDR2 as SASEGT. V dropped 2 bases and J dropped 8 bases, with 7 bases sitting between them. This CDR3 comprises 13 residues. The sequence was collected from a human donor in a cohort sampled during active COVID-19. The chain links TRBV6-1 to TRBJ1-6, with D unclear. The sample comprised peripheral blood. The CDR3 reads CASSEREDSPLHF. Here the CDR3 DNA reads TGTGCCAGCAGTGAACGGGAGGATTCACCCCTCCACTTT.